Below are 28 T cell receptor beta chains sequenced from a single sample in a study of tumor-infiltrating lymphocytes in primary liver carcinoma. Synthesis of TCR beta cDNA was carried out from about 0.55 ug total RNA with a constant-region primer. What produced the TCR beta libraries was three nested multiplex PCR rounds using slightly modified ARM-PCR. For roughly 10 cycles apiece, the opening two PCR rounds ran with TRBV1-TRBV30 forward primers and a C-beta reverse primer. TCRdb re-called the multiplex PCR reads with MiXCR, one entry per CDR3 protein. The table lists 52,000 or so distinct CDR3 sequences, 70% to 80% of them singletons. It was from about 20-30 mg of unsorted bulk tissue that RNA and DNA were co-extracted. What was sequenced was liver tumor tissue from sampling region 5. Subset meaning: tumor region T5, tumor centre. The origin of the receptors is a man aged 35-49 years with primary liver carcinoma and hepatitis B virus infection.

As concerns this clonotype: An end of the junction differs from the germline gene, which may be a read error. V is TRBV5-1 and J is TRBJ2-1, with unresolved D. The CDR3 is 14 amino acids. CDR1 SGHRS and CDR2 YFSETQ come from the germline V gene. The CDR3 reads CAGSSAGAYNEQFF. Here the CDR3 DNA reads TGCGCCGGCAGCTCTGCAGGAGCCTACAATGAACAGTTCTTC.

As concerns this clonotype: Lacking the conserved final phenylalanine or tryptophan, this CDR3 likely reflects a read error. V usage is TRBV5-1 and J usage is TRBJ2-7; 10 bases are shared with TRBD2. CDR3 length: 14 amino acids. Germline CDR1 SGHRS, CDR2 YFSETQ. CDR3 region: CACSLGTSAYEQYL. In nucleotides, the CDR3 is TGCGCCTGCAGCTTGGGGACTAGCGCCTACGAGCAGTACCTC.

V usage is TRBV2 and J usage is TRBJ2-2; D unresolved. Per the germline V gene, CDR1 is SNHLY and CDR2 is FYNNEI. V lost 7 bases and J 5 bases, leaving 14 bases between the germline ends. The CDR3 runs 14 residues. For the CDR3, the DNA is TGTGCCAGCATAAAATCACCCAGGACCGGGGAGCTGTTTTTT. This sequence encodes CASIKSPRTGELFF.

As regards this clonotype: No conserved phenylalanine or tryptophan is present at the end of the CDR3, so a read error is the likely explanation. The chain combines TRBV6-6 with TRBJ1-1; 8 bases match TRBD1. V lost 10 bases and J lost 5; bases outside the gene matches: 9. Germline V gene sequence: CDR1 MNHNY, CDR2 SVGAGI (reference sequence). The CDR3 loop spans 13 amino acids. CDR3 residues: CANGTGGTTEAFL. CDR3 nucleotide sequence: TGTGCCAACGGCACAGGGGGGACTACTGAAGCTTTCCTT.

Relative to its sample, this clonotype is medium-sized. The chain uses TRBV29-1 and TRBJ2-7, with D tentatively TRBD1 or TRBD2 (6 bases each). The V gene lost 4 bases and the J gene lost 3 bases, with 16 bases spanning the gap. The germline V gene encodes CDR1 SQVTM and CDR2 ANQGSEA. The CDR3 runs 14 residues. CDR3 region: CSVAPWGANYEQYF. DNA for the CDR3: TGCAGCGTTGCCCCTTGGGGGGCCAACTACGAGCAGTACTTC.

For this clonotype: The junction does not match germline at one end; this may be a read error. The chain uses TRBV12-3 or TRBV12-4 and TRBJ1-4, with D uncertain. The CDR3 has 13 amino acids. The CDR3 bases are TGTGTCAGCAGTCGGGGAATCATGGAAAAACTGTTTTTT. This gives the protein CVSSRGIMEKLFF.

To note about this clonotype: A much bigger clone sits one base away, suggesting this may be a read error. The J gene is TRBJ2-2, the V gene TRBV15; TRBD2 agrees at 8 bases. Losses at the gene ends were 3 bases for V and 6 bases for J; bases not matched to a gene: 3. The CDR3 contains 14 residues. Germline-derived CDR1 and CDR2 are LNHNV and YYDKDF (reference sequence). The CDR3 sequence is CATSRTSDAGELFF. As DNA, the CDR3 is TGTGCCACCAGCAGGACTAGCGACGCCGGGGAGCTGTTTTTT.

This clonotype was seen just once. One end of the junction varies from germline; a read error may be responsible. This chain uses TRBV6-5 with TRBJ2-1; the D is unclear. CDR3 length equals 14 residues. Germline lookup yields CDR1 MNHEY and CDR2 SVGAGI. CDR3: CASNPRPSFGEQFF. For the CDR3, the DNA is TGTGCCAGCAATCCTCGGCCCAGCTTTGGTGAGCAATTCTTC.

The chain recombines TRBV29-1 with TRBJ2-5, with D perhaps TRBD2 (6 bases). The CDR3 is 14 residues long. V was trimmed by 0 bases and J by 4 bases, leaving 12 bases between them. Germline V gene data show CDR1 as SQVTM and CDR2 as ANQGSEA. The CDR3 DNA sequence: TGCAGCGTTGAAGATCGGGCCGGGGGAGAGACCCAGTACTTC. As protein: CSVEDRAGGETQYF.

As to this clonotype: The conserved phenylalanine or tryptophan normally closing the CDR3 is absent here, so this likely arose from a read error. This chain joins TRBV11-2 and TRBJ2-7; 8 positions agree with TRBD2. CDR1 is SGHAT, CDR2 FQNNGV, per germline. The CDR3 loop spans 20 amino acids. CDR3 nucleotides: TGTGCCAGCAGCTTGAGGGAGGGGAGGACTAGCAGGCTCAGCTCCTACGAACAGTACCTC. Translation gives CASSLREGRTSRLSSYEQYL.

In regard to this clonotype: The CDR3 carries no conserved terminal phenylalanine or tryptophan, so it likely arises from a read error. The chain combines TRBV11-2 with TRBJ1-5, with D possibly matching TRBD1 (6 bases). From germline, CDR1 is SGHAT and CDR2 FQNNGV. Trimming cost V 1 base and J 4 bases, with 17 bases left between them. CDR3 length: 17 amino acids. The CDR3: CASSLVGVTGSNQPQHH. The DNA for the CDR3 is TGTGCCAGCAGCTTAGTAGGGGTAACAGGGAGTAATCAGCCCCAGCATCAT.

Concerning this clonotype: Germline is not matched at one junction end, which may reflect a read error. The rearrangement links TRBV4-1 to TRBJ2-7; D is perhaps TRBD1 (6 bases). Germline CDR1 is MGHRA and CDR2 is YSYEKL. This CDR3 region has 15 residues. The CDR3 here is CASSRGFQQGNEECF. CDR3 nucleotide sequence: TGTGCCAGCAGCCGAGGATTCCAACAGGGAAATGAGGAGTGCTTC.

On this clonotype itself: At one end, the junction sequence differs from germline, possibly due to a read error. The rearrangement uses TRBV5-4 and TRBJ2-7; D uncertain. Germline assignment: CDR1 SGHNT and CDR2 YYREEE (reference sequence). The CDR3 has 14 amino acids. CDR3 residues: CANSPNQEGNEQYF. CDR3 nucleotide sequence: TGTGCCAACAGCCCTAACCAAGAAGGGAACGAGCAGTACTTC. Complete variable domain (other parts from reference TRBV5-4 and TRBJ2-7): ETGVTQSPTHLIKTRGQQVTLRCSSQSGHNTVSWYQQALGQGPQFIFQYYREEENGRGNFPPRFSGLQFPNYSSELNVNALELDDSALYLCANSPNQEGNEQYFGPGTRLTVT.

J is TRBJ2-1 and V is TRBV14, with D possibly being TRBD1 (6 bases). Germline V gene lookup returns CDR1 SGHDN and CDR2 FVKESK. This CDR3 region has 15 residues. Trimming removed 7 bases from V and 3 bases from J, with 16 bases in between. The CDR3 DNA is TGTGCCAGCATCACGGTAGGGGGAAGCTACAATGAGCAGTTCTTC. It is translated as CASITVGGSYNEQFF.

A word on this clonotype: The junction does not match germline at one end; this may be a read error. This rearrangement joins TRBV6-2 or TRBV6-3 to TRBJ1-5; weak D call: TRBD1 (5 bases). Looked up from germline, CDR1 is MNHEY and CDR2 is SVGEGT. The CDR3 loop spans 14 amino acids. In nucleotides, the CDR3 is TGTGTCAGCACCCTGGTGAAAGGGGATCACCCCCAACATTTT. Its translation: CVSTLVKGDHPQHF.

This clonotype was recorded only once. One end of the junction fails to match germline, which may point to a read error. CDR3 sequence (DNA): TGCGCTAGCAGCCAAGGTCGGGACTTCAGCCATGAGCAGTACTTC. This sequence encodes CASSQGRDFSHEQYF. The chain couples TRBV4-3 to TRBJ2-7, with a weak D call TRBD2 (6 bases). There are 15 residues in the CDR3. Germline assignment: CDR1 LGHNA and CDR2 YSLEER.

This clonotype has just one count. The CDR3 ends on some other residue instead of the conserved phenylalanine or tryptophan, so this is likely a read error. V and J are TRBV6-5 and TRBJ1-2; D may be TRBD1 (5 bases). The CDR3 is 13 amino acids. The germline V gene encodes CDR1 MNHEY and CDR2 SVGAGI. The DNA for the CDR3 is TGTACCAGCACCCTCAGTCGGGGCTTTGGCTACACCTCC. Amino acids: CTSTLSRGFGYTS.

The J gene is TRBJ1-2, the V gene TRBV4-1, with 8 bases aligning to TRBD1. The CDR3 is 14 amino acids. Germline lookup yields CDR1 MGHRA and CDR2 YSYEKL. J gave up 5 bases and V 4 bases, and 6 bases lay outside the gene matches. The DNA of the CDR3 is TGCGCCAGCAGCCTGGACAGGGTTGGGTATGGCTACACCTTC. Amino acids: CASSLDRVGYGYTF.

About this clonotype itself: This is likely a read error, given that the CDR3 carries no conserved phenylalanine or tryptophan at its end. The gene calls are TRBV5-8 and TRBJ2-1; TRBD1 matches at 9 bases. The CDR3 contains 14 residues. CDR1 SGHTS and CDR2 YDEGEE come from the germline V gene. CDR3 coding DNA: TGTGCCAGGAGCTTGGGGACAGGGAACAATGAGCAGTTCCTC. This encodes CARSLGTGNNEQFL.

About this clonotype itself: This likely comes from a read error, as the CDR3 has no conserved phenylalanine or tryptophan at its end. The chain recombines TRBV6-6 with TRBJ2-7; 10 bases match TRBD2. The CDR3 covers 16 residues. Germline loops: CDR1 MNHNY, CDR2 SVGAGI (reference sequence). This chain's CDR3 is CVSSHRAGGPTYGQYL. DNA of the CDR3: TGTGTCAGCAGTCATCGAGCGGGAGGGCCTACCTACGGGCAGTACTTA.

A note on this clonotype: Lacking the conserved final phenylalanine or tryptophan, this CDR3 likely reflects a read error. The chain uses TRBV6-1 and TRBJ2-3, with TRBD1 matching over 9 bases. The CDR3 length is 14 residues. The germline CDR1 and CDR2 sequences are MNHNS and SASEGT. The J segment lost 2 bases and the V segment lost 7 bases, leaving 4 bases of the junction unmatched. As DNA, the CDR3 is TGTGCCAGCATGGGACAGGGCGACACAGATACGCAGTATCTT. Its protein is CASMGQGDTDTQYL.

Comment on this clonotype: Relative to the germline gene, one junction end is altered; a read error may explain this. This sequence joins TRBV4-2 and TRBJ2-1; no definite D call. Germline V lookup: CDR1 LGHNA, CDR2 YNFKEQ. The CDR3 has 11 amino acids. The CDR3 DNA reads TGTGCCAGCAGCCAAGCTTATGAGCAGCCCTTC. It is translated as CASSQAYEQPF.

The chain uses TRBV11-2 and TRBJ2-3, with D possibly matching TRBD2 (6 bases). The germline V and J ends were trimmed by 0 bases and 0 bases, with 13 bases remaining between them. The length of the CDR3 is 17 residues. Germline loops: CDR1 SGHAT, CDR2 FQNNGV. CDR3 loop: CASSLDPGETSTDTQYF. In DNA form, the CDR3 reads TGTGCCAGCAGCTTAGATCCGGGGGAGACTAGCACAGATACGCAGTATTTT.

A single count supports this clonotype. The chain is built from TRBV4-1 and TRBJ1-2; D is unclear. The CDR3 is made up of 20 amino acids. V lost 0 bases and J 4 bases, leaving 27 bases between the germline ends. Germline assignment: CDR1 MGHRA and CDR2 YSYEKL. The CDR3 loop reads CASSQEGYPHVAQPTYGYTF. Here the CDR3 DNA reads TGCGCCAGCAGCCAAGAAGGGTACCCCCACGTTGCCCAACCTACCTATGGCTACACCTTC.

Of note for this clonotype: A much larger clone sits a single nucleotide away, making a read error possible. The rearrangement links TRBV11-3 to TRBJ2-4; 7 positions match TRBD2. The CDR3 is made up of 14 amino acids. CDR1 SGHNT and CDR2 YENEEA come from the germline V gene. With V trimmed by 5 bases and J by 4 bases, 5 bases remained unmatched. As DNA, the CDR3 is TGTGCCAGCAGCCAACGGGGAGGGAAAAACATTCAGTACTTC. This codes for CASSQRGGKNIQYF.

Turning to this clonotype: At one boundary the junction diverges from the germline segment, which might be a read error. The CDR3 nucleotides read TGTGCCAGCAGTTCCGGGGACTACGAGCACTACTTC. Its protein product is CASSSGDYEHYF. This chain joins TRBV11-2 and TRBJ2-7, with TRBD2 identical over 7 bases. Germline V gives CDR1 SGHAT, CDR2 FQNNGV. The CDR3 length is 12 residues. The complete variable domain, with remaining parts taken from reference TRBV11-2 and TRBJ2-7, reads EAGVAQSPRYKIIEKRQSVAFWCNPISGHATLYWYQQILGQGPKLLIQFQNNGVVDDSQLPKDRFSAERLKGVDSTLKIQPAKLEDSAVYLCASSSGDYEHYFGPGTRLTVT.

Comment on this clonotype: This sequence may be a read error, since a much larger clone differs from it by one base. The chain has TRBV7-3 and TRBJ2-7; no firm D call. The ends were cut back, 5 bases at V and 5 bases at J, with 7 bases in the middle. This CDR3 is built from 11 residues. Germline CDR1 SGHTA, CDR2 FQGTGA. CDR3 coding DNA: TGTGCCAGCAGCAACGATCACGAGCAGTACTTC. It yields the protein CASSNDHEQYF. The whole variable domain, filled in from reference TRBV7-3 and TRBJ2-7, reads GAGVSQTPSNKVTEKGKYVELRCDPISGHTALYWYRQSLGQGPEFLIYFQGTGAADDSGLPNDRFFAVRPEGSVSTLKIQRTERGDSAVYLCASSNDHEQYFGPGTRLTVT.

As for this clonotype: Compared with germline, one end of the junction differs, possibly owing to a read error. The chain joins TRBV18 to TRBJ2-3; D is perhaps TRBD2 (5 bases). This CDR3 spans 13 amino acids. CDR1 and CDR2 (germline): KGHSH, LQKENI. CDR3 coding DNA: TGTGGCAGCTCACCCATAGCGTTGGATACGCAATATTTT. It codes for CGSSPIALDTQYF.